This T cell receptor beta chain was observed in a study of blood T cell repertoires in COVID-19. Study-wide context: Samples taken during acute and convalescent COVID-19 were collected in the United States, Italy and Spain. In each case, the material was cDNA or gDNA derived from T cells, B-cell-depleted T cells, or PBMCs.

The germline V and J ends were trimmed by 2 bases and 4 bases, with 9 bases remaining between them. Germline V lookup: CDR1 SEHNR, CDR2 FQNEAQ (reference sequence). CDR3 length: 15 residues. Generated by immunoSEQ multiplex PCR, the TCRdb table keeps only in-frame clones and is missing some. The sample contains roughly 200,000 clones, about 81% of which appear only once. In terms of age and location, participants ranged from about 18 to 95 years and lived in about two dozen US areas. Membership in each cohort depended on participant-reported clinical history. This rearrangement joins TRBV7-9 to TRBJ1-6; no reliable D call. This TCR derives from a middle-aged man who had recovered from COVID-19. Sequencing was done on a sample of PBMCs or T cells enriched from blood (not recorded which). CDR3 in amino acids: CASSLLQNYNSPLHF. CDR3 in DNA: TGTGCCAGCAGCTTACTACAGAATTATAATTCACCCCTCCACTTT.